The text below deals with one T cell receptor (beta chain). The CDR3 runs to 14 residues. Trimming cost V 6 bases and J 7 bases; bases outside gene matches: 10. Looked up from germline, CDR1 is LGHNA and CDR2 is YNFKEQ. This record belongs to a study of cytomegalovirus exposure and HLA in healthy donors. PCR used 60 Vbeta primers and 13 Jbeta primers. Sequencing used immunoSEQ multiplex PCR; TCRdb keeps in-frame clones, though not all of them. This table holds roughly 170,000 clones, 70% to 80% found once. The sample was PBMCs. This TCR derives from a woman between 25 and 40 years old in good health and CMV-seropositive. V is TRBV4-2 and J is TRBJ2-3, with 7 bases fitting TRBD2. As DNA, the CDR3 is TGTGCCAGCAGTCTCGGGGAGGGCTTCAATACGCAGTATTTT. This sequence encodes CASSLGEGFNTQYF.